The 28 T cell receptor beta chains in this list originate from one sample, sequenced in a study of metastatic and nonmetastatic thyroid tumors. Via MiXCR, TCRdb re-called the PCR reads. This sample has about 16,000 clones; about 29% occur once, and the top ten carry around 12%. Ahead of thyroid surgery, no patient had received treatment of any kind. Sequencing input: tumor tissue. The source of these receptors is a male donor with papillary thyroid cancer or a benign thyroid nodule (not recorded which). Some clones in this sample may be carry-over from other donors' samples.

V and J are TRBV7-3 and TRBJ2-2; 8 bases align to TRBD1. The CDR3 loop spans 15 amino acids. The V segment lost 5 bases and the J segment 4 bases; nucleotides outside the gene matches: 6. CDR1 is SGHTA and CDR2 is FQGTGA in the germline V gene. CDR3 loop: CASSQTGGGTGELFF. The CDR3 nucleotides are TGTGCCAGCAGCCAAACAGGGGGTGGCACCGGGGAGCTGTTTTTT.

The CDR3 nucleotides read TGCGCCAGCAGCCAGTGGACAGGGGAGATTGGCTACGAGCAGTACTTC. The encoded protein is CASSQWTGEIGYEQYF. The V call is TRBV5-1, the J call TRBJ2-7; 9 bases line up with TRBD1. Germline-derived CDR1 and CDR2 are SGHRS and YFSETQ. Losses at the gene ends were 4 bases for V and 3 bases for J; bases not matched to a gene: 11. The CDR3 consists of 16 residues.

This clone has at least ten counts. This could be a read error, since a much larger clone is one nucleotide away. The same CDR3 also results from other DNA sequences found in this sample. The chain joins TRBV15 to TRBJ2-1; D not resolved. V lost 1 base to trimming and J lost 10 bases, with 20 bases between them. Germline values: CDR1 LNHNV, CDR2 YYDKDF (reference sequence). The CDR3 covers 16 residues. CDR3 residues: CATSRGRVAGLDEQFF. In DNA form, the CDR3 reads TGTGCCACCAGCAGAGGAAGGGTAGCAGGTTTGGACGAGCAGTTCTTC.

This clone was counted a few times. J is TRBJ2-7 and V is TRBV20-1; D is perhaps TRBD1 or TRBD2 (5 bases each). Germline CDR1 and CDR2: DFQATT and SNEGSKA (reference sequence). The CDR3 is 15 amino acids. Trimming shortened V by 0 bases and J by 2 bases, and 14 bases separated the two germline ends. This CDR3 reads CSARDLEGQAYEQYF. The CDR3 nucleotides are TGCAGTGCTAGAGATCTAGAGGGGCAGGCCTACGAGCAGTACTTC.

The V gene is TRBV11-3, the J gene TRBJ2-1, with D possibly TRBD2 on 5 matching bases. Germline lookup yields CDR1 SGHNT and CDR2 YENEEA. This CDR3 spans 14 amino acids. Trimming shortened V by 7 bases and J by 6 bases, and 16 bases separated the two germline ends. The CDR3 reads CASTRERERNEQFF. CDR3 DNA sequence: TGTGCCAGCACCCGGGAAAGGGAACGCAATGAGCAGTTCTTC.

This chain uses TRBV28 with TRBJ2-2, with 9 nucleotides matching TRBD2. The CDR3 totals 14 residues. J lost 6 bases, V lost 5 bases, and 4 bases had no gene match. Per germline, CDR1 MDHEN and CDR2 SYDVKM. In DNA, the CDR3 is TGTGCCAGCAGTCGGACTAGCGCTGCCGGGGAGCTGTTTTTT. This encodes CASSRTSAAGELFF. Full variable domain (rest looked up from reference TRBV28 and TRBJ2-2): DVKVTQSSRYLVKRTGEKVFLECVQDMDHENMFWYRQDPGLGLRLIYFSYDVKMKEKGDIPEGYSVSREKKERFSLILESASTNQTSMYLCASSRTSAAGELFFGEGSRLTVL.

This clone showed up just a few times. The chain is built from TRBV27 and TRBJ2-7; 7 bases are a match to TRBD2. The V and J ends lost 6 bases and 3 bases, in that order; junction bases with no gene match: 14. In germline, CDR1 is MNHEY, CDR2 SMNVEV (reference sequence). This CDR3 contains 16 residues. The CDR3 region is CASSSYWGGIIYEQYF. CDR3 in DNA: TGTGCCAGCAGCTCCTATTGGGGGGGAATTATCTACGAGCAGTACTTC.

This clone came up many times. A much larger clone lies one base from this, so it may be a read error. The same CDR3 arises from other DNA sequences in this sample as well. The rearrangement uses TRBV7-9 and TRBJ2-3; D remains unclear. This CDR3 region has 12 residues. Germline V CDR1 and CDR2: SEHNR, FQNEAQ (reference sequence). The CDR3 reads CASSLGLHTQYF. The CDR3 DNA reads TGTGCCAGCAGCTTAGGCCTACATACTCAGTATTTT.

This clone was seen only a few times. The chain combines TRBV12-3 or TRBV12-4 with TRBJ2-5, with 14 bases fitting TRBD2. The CDR3 has 18 amino acids. V lost 5 bases, J lost 5 bases, and 13 bases stayed unmatched. CDR3 nucleotide sequence: TGTGCCAGCAGTCGGGTGGGACTAGCGGGAGACCCCAAGGAGACCCAGTACTTC. This gives the protein CASSRVGLAGDPKETQYF.

Within the sample, this clone is medium-sized. This chain joins TRBV4-1 and TRBJ2-4; 10 positions match TRBD2. From germline, CDR1 is MGHRA and CDR2 YSYEKL. This CDR3 is built from 18 residues. The junction had 8 bases not matched to a gene; V was cut back by 1 base and J by 2 bases. CDR3 protein: CASSQGRVAGGPKNIQYF. The CDR3 bases are TGCGCCAGCAGCCAAGGCCGAGTAGCGGGAGGACCCAAAAACATTCAGTACTTC.

This chain connects TRBV13 to TRBJ1-6, with D perhaps matching TRBD1 (6 bases). V was cut by 11 bases and J by 8 bases, with 19 bases left in between. The germline V gene has CDR1 PRHDT and CDR2 FYEKMQ (reference sequence). The CDR3 has 14 residues. CDR3 nucleotide sequence: TGTGCCTGCCGGGGGCAGTTGAGTGATTCACCCCTCCACTTT. Translated: CACRGQLSDSPLHF.

The chain employs TRBV19 and TRBJ2-1, with 9 bases fitting TRBD2. Losses at the gene ends were 3 bases for V and 15 bases for J; bases not matched to a gene: 12. Germline CDR1 is LNHDA and CDR2 is SQIVND (reference sequence). The CDR3 covers 14 residues. CDR3 nucleotides: TGTGCCAGTAGTATGTTAGCGGGAGCTTCTCCGCCGTTCTTC. Encoded protein: CASSMLAGASPPFF. Combining the CDR3 with reference TRBV19 and TRBJ2-1 gives the whole variable domain DGGITQSPKYLFRKEGQNVTLSCEQNLNHDAMYWYRQDPGQGLRLIYYSQIVNDFQKGDIAEGYSVSREKKESFPLTVTSAQKNPTAFYLCASSMLAGASPPFFGPGTRLTVL.

The sample holds one count of this clone. The rearrangement uses TRBV30 and TRBJ1-2; D gene uncertain. The V gene's germline CDR1 is GTSNPN and CDR2 SVGIG (reference sequence). This CDR3 is built from 14 residues. V shed 5 bases and J shed 2 bases, with 15 bases lying between them. The CDR3 loop is CAWLPAGPNYGYTF. CDR3 in DNA: TGTGCCTGGTTGCCGGCCGGCCCGAACTATGGCTACACCTTC.

The chain couples TRBV5-1 to TRBJ2-7; 8 positions agree with TRBD1. Germline CDR1 reads SGHRS; CDR2 reads YFSETQ. V shed 0 bases, J shed 2 bases, and the junction held 10 bases outside the gene matches. The CDR3 loop spans 17 amino acids. CDR3 DNA: TGCGCCAGCAGCTTGGGACCTGGGACAGGCAAAGCCTACGAGCAGTACTTC. Encoded protein: CASSLGPGTGKAYEQYF.

By sample fraction, this clone is medium-sized. The genes are TRBV30 and TRBJ2-5; tentatively, D is TRBD1 or TRBD2 (5 bases each). Germline-derived CDR1 and CDR2 are GTSNPN and SVGIG (reference sequence). The V end lost 5 bases, the J end lost 4 bases, and 17 bases lay between the germline ends. The CDR3 covers 14 residues. Here the CDR3 reads CAWSRTGPGETQYF. In nucleotides, the CDR3 is TGTGCCTGGTCGCGGACGGGGCCGGGAGAGACCCAGTACTTC.

This clone was recorded many times. The chain couples TRBV29-1 to TRBJ2-1; D is undetermined. Trimming took 6 bases from V and 7 from J, leaving 16 bases between them. The CDR3 sequence is 13 residues long. Germline-derived CDR1 and CDR2 are SQVTM and ANQGSEA. The CDR3 DNA follows: TGCAGCGTACTAAAACAAAGCGTAAATGAGCAGTTCTTC. It yields the protein CSVLKQSVNEQFF.

This clone has a count of ten or more. The DNA for the CDR3 is TGTGCCAGCAGCTTTTCCGCCGGGAGCCGGGAGACCCAGTACTTC. It is translated as CASSFSAGSRETQYF. The chain uses TRBV7-2 and TRBJ2-5; a weak D match, TRBD2 (6 bases). CDR3 length: 15 residues. The germline V gene encodes CDR1 SGHTA and CDR2 FQGNSA. V lost 3 bases and J lost 5, with 16 bases in between.

The chain employs TRBV20-1 and TRBJ2-7, with no clear D. The V gene's germline CDR1 is DFQATT and CDR2 SNEGSKA (reference sequence). This CDR3 is built from 14 residues. V shed 4 bases and J shed 7 bases, with 20 bases lying between them. The CDR3 here is CSANLAHLRWEQYF. The CDR3 nucleotides are TGCAGTGCTAATTTGGCACACCTCCGATGGGAGCAGTACTTC.

This clone has a count of ten or more. The chain recombines TRBV6-4 with TRBJ1-2; D gene ambiguous. The V end was cut by 6 bases, the J end by 4 bases, with 18 bases between. CDR1 and CDR2 (germline): MRHNA, SNTAGT. The CDR3 length is 15 residues. The CDR3 DNA reads as TGTGCCAGCAGGTTGCGGGTCCTTCAGGTCTATGGCTACACCTTC. Translation: CASRLRVLQVYGYTF.

This clone was counted at least ten times. The chain links TRBV18 to TRBJ2-6; 7 bases agree with TRBD1. V shed 2 bases and J 0 bases; nucleotides not matched to a gene: 7. Germline loops: CDR1 KGHSH, CDR2 LQKENI. The CDR3 contains 18 residues. The CDR3: CASSPVRDSPSGANVLTF. The CDR3, as DNA: TGTGCCAGCTCACCAGTCCGGGACAGCCCCTCTGGGGCCAACGTCCTGACTTTC.

The chain has TRBV20-1 and TRBJ2-7; 11 nucleotides agree with TRBD2. The CDR3 has 15 residues. The germline gives CDR1 DFQATT, CDR2 SNEGSKA (reference sequence). V was pared by 5 bases and J by 3 bases, with 9 bases of the junction left unmatched. CDR3 in DNA: TGCAGTGCTCGACCTACTAGCGGGAGTTTCTACGAGCAGTACTTC. This encodes CSARPTSGSFYEQYF.

V usage is TRBV9 and J usage is TRBJ2-1, with 7 nucleotides matching TRBD1. This CDR3 has 15 residues. Germline loops: CDR1 SGDLS, CDR2 YYNGEE. The J segment lost 4 bases and the V segment lost 4 bases, leaving 8 bases of the junction unmatched. The chain's CDR3 is CASSRTGETYNEQFF. In DNA form, the CDR3 reads TGTGCCAGCAGCCGCACAGGGGAGACGTACAATGAGCAGTTCTTC.

This clone occurred a few times. The chain couples TRBV20-1 to TRBJ2-5; 9 bases line up with TRBD2. J gave up 1 base and V 1 base, and 1 base lay outside the gene matches. This CDR3 is built from 14 residues. CDR1 is DFQATT and CDR2 is SNEGSKA in the germline V gene (reference sequence). The CDR3 is CSARGTSVQETQYF. The CDR3 DNA sequence: TGCAGTGCTAGAGGGACTAGCGTCCAAGAGACCCAGTACTTC.

CDR3 coding DNA: TGCAGTGCTAGAGCGGAGACAGGGGGCTACGGCTACACCTTC. Translation gives CSARAETGGYGYTF. The chain carries TRBV20-1 and TRBJ1-2, with 10 bases that match TRBD1. Germline V CDR1 and CDR2: DFQATT, SNEGSKA (reference sequence). V dropped 1 base and J dropped 8; count of bases not matched to a gene: 7. This CDR3 spans 14 amino acids.

The chain employs TRBV30 and TRBJ1-2; D not certain. The CDR3 runs 13 residues. The germline CDR1 and CDR2 sequences are GTSNPN and SVGIG (reference sequence). Trimming left V 5 bases short and J 8 bases short, with 18 bases between. The DNA for the CDR3 is TGTGCCTGGGGAGATGTCGGGGTGGTGGGCTACACCTTC. Translated: CAWGDVGVVGYTF.

This sequence joins TRBV7-9 and TRBJ2-5, with 7 bases that match TRBD1. J lost 5 bases, V lost 6 bases, and 12 bases had no gene match. The CDR3 totals 15 residues. CDR1 and CDR2 (germline): SEHNR, FQNEAQ (reference sequence). The CDR3 nucleotides read TGTGCCAGCAGACCTACAGGGGCCCCGGGGGAGACCCAGTACTTC. It yields the protein CASRPTGAPGETQYF.

The chain uses TRBV20-1 and TRBJ2-7, with a possible D match to TRBD2 (5 bases). Germline V gives CDR1 DFQATT, CDR2 SNEGSKA (reference sequence). V lost 3 bases and J 7 bases, leaving 16 bases between the germline ends. The CDR3 consists of 13 residues. Here the CDR3 reads CSARGLTIREQYF. CDR3 nucleotides: TGCAGTGCTAGGGGGTTGACTATCCGGGAGCAGTACTTC.

In this sample, this clone turned up many times. The chain has TRBV7-2 and TRBJ2-5, with 7 positions matching TRBD1. The CDR3 spans 13 residues. Germline V gene data show CDR1 as SGHTA and CDR2 as FQGNSA. Unmatched junction bases numbered 4, after V lost 4 bases and J lost 5 bases. As DNA, the CDR3 is TGTGCCAGCAGCTCGGACAGGTCCGAGACCCAGTACTTC. It is translated as CASSSDRSETQYF.